This TCR beta chain was sequenced in a study of blood T cell repertoires in COVID-19. Source study methods: Researchers report that nucleated cell counts were estimated from reference gene primer amplification. Sequenced by immunoSEQ multiplex PCR; TCRdb stores in-frame clones only, minus some. That table is the source of V, J and clone size, and D and trimming were worked out from the DNA. In the table there are just over 300,000 clones, 75% to 90% of which are singletons. Germline CDR1 and CDR2: KGHSH and LQKENI. V shed 3 bases, J shed 0 bases, and the junction held 17 bases outside the gene matches. The CDR3 contains 20 residues.

Sequenced material: PBMCs or T cells enriched from blood (not recorded which). The sequence derives from a woman aged 40 to 49 who had recovered from COVID-19. This chain uses TRBV18 with TRBJ2-3; 8 nucleotides line up with TRBD1. The CDR3 sequence is CASSPEWTGYTGTSTDTQYF. For the CDR3, the DNA is TGTGCCAGCTCACCGGAATGGACAGGGTATACAGGTACCAGCACAGATACGCAGTATTTT.